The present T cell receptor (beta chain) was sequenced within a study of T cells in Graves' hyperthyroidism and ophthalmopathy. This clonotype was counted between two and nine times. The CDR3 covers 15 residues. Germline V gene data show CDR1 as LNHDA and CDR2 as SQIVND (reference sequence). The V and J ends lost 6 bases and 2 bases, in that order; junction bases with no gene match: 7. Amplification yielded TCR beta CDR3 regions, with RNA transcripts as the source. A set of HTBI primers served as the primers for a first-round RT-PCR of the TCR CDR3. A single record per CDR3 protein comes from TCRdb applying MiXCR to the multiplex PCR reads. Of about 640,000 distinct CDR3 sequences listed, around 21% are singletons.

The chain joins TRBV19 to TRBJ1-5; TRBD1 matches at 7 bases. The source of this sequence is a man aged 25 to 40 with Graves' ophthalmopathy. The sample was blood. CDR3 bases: TGTGCCAGTAGGGCATTTGGACAGGGCAATCAGCCCCAGCATTTT. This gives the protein CASRAFGQGNQPQHF.